The rows below give T cell receptor beta chains drawn from one sample of a study of blood T cell repertoires in COVID-19. Generated by immunoSEQ multiplex PCR, the TCRdb table keeps only in-frame clones and is missing some. Of a few hundred thousand clones in the sample, about 83% were seen once. Sequencing input: PBMCs or T cells enriched from blood (not recorded which). The receptors come from a woman aged 50 to 60 who had recovered from COVID-19. CDR3s include the opening cysteine and the closing phenylalanine or tryptophan. A D gene is named only where the DNA matches it firmly. For some rows the clone size is stated as once, few or many, or as a class when expanded; others skip it.

d_call	v_call	clone_size	j_call	cdr3_aa	cdr3_nt
TRBD1	TRBV7-2	once	TRBJ1-2	CASSPTRDSNYGYTF	TGTGCCAGCAGCCCAACCCGGGACAGCAACTATGGCTACACCTTC
TRBD1	TRBV6-5	few	TRBJ2-7	CASSYSRDRVTYEQYF	TGTGCCAGCAGTTACTCTAGGGACAGGGTAACCTACGAGCAGTACTTC
TRBD1	TRBV7-6	.	TRBJ1-1	CASSYGTGTLRNTEAFF	TGTGCCAGCAGCTATGGGACAGGGACCCTGAGGAACACTGAAGCTTTCTTT
.	TRBV2	.	TRBJ1-5	CASSDLGDQPQHF	TGTGCCAGCAGTGATCTGGGAGATCAGCCCCAGCATTTT
.	TRBV28	.	TRBJ2-7	CASSLELTYEQYF	TGTGCCAGCAGTTTAGAGCTAACCTACGAGCAGTACTTC
.	TRBV30	.	TRBJ1-1	CASRTQVPRTEAFF	TGTGCCTCGAGAACCCAGGTTCCACGCACTGAAGCTTTCTTT
TRBD2	TRBV19	.	TRBJ2-3	CASTLRASGSTDTQYF	TGTGCCAGTACCCTCCGGGCTAGCGGGAGCACAGATACGCAGTATTTT
TRBD2	TRBV5-1	few	TRBJ2-7	CASSRASGAPRYEQYF	TGCGCCAGCTCCAGGGCTAGCGGGGCCCCTCGATACGAGCAGTACTTC
.	TRBV14	.	TRBJ2-5	CASSRLDSQETQYF	TGTGCCAGCAGCCGTCTAGACTCTCAAGAGACCCAGTACTTC
.	TRBV19	.	TRBJ1-4	CASSGGVVANEKLFF	TGTGCCAGTAGTGGAGGGGTGGTGGCTAATGAAAAACTGTTTTTT
.	TRBV7-3	.	TRBJ2-2	CASSPQGEAGELFF	TGTGCCAGCAGCCCCCAGGGGGAGGCCGGGGAGCTGTTTTTT
TRBD1	TRBV9	.	TRBJ2-7	CASSGQGYEQYF	TGTGCCAGCAGCGGACAGGGCTACGAGCAGTACTTC